A selection of T cell receptor beta chains follows, all from one sample in a study of T cell responses to AZD1222 COVID-19 vaccine. Repertoires were generated with immunoSEQ multiplex PCR, while TCRdb's copy carries only in-frame clones and drops some. Of approximately 300,000 clones in the sample, 85% to 95% are singletons; the top ten hold 0.55%. The sample in question was peripheral blood, obtained 28 days after the second AZD1222 dose. The receptors originated from an adult who received the AZD1222 COVID-19 vaccine. The CDR3 runs from the conserved cysteine through the conserved F or W. The order of the fields is V gene, clone size, J gene, D gene, CDR3 protein, CDR3 DNA. A D gene is named only where the DNA matches it firmly. For some rows the clone size is stated as once, few or many, or as a class when expanded; others skip it.

V gene: TRBV3-1/TRBV3-2
clone size: .
J gene: TRBJ1-1
D gene: .
CDR3 protein: CASSQVEGDTEAFF
CDR3 DNA: TGTGCCAGCAGCCAAGTGGAGGGAGACACTGAAGCTTTCTTT

V gene: TRBV7-8
clone size: .
J gene: TRBJ2-2
D gene: TRBD1
CDR3 protein: CASRRQGADTGELFF
CDR3 DNA: TGTGCCAGCAGGAGACAGGGGGCCGACACCGGGGAGCTGTTTTTT

V gene: TRBV6-2/TRBV6-3
clone size: .
J gene: TRBJ2-7
D gene: TRBD2
CDR3 protein: CASSYGTSAYEQYF
CDR3 DNA: TGTGCCAGCAGTTACGGGACTAGCGCCTACGAGCAGTACTTC

V gene: TRBV7-2
clone size: .
J gene: TRBJ2-3
D gene: TRBD2
CDR3 protein: CASSLVGSGSPDTQYF
CDR3 DNA: TGTGCCAGCAGCTTAGTAGGTAGCGGGAGCCCAGATACGCAGTATTTT

V gene: TRBV18
clone size: .
J gene: TRBJ2-7
D gene: .
CDR3 protein: CASSPRRDAYEQYF
CDR3 DNA: TGTGCCAGCTCACCGAGGCGGGACGCGTACGAGCAGTACTTC

V gene: TRBV2
clone size: .
J gene: TRBJ2-1
D gene: TRBD2
CDR3 protein: CASSPWTSGTTYNEQFF
CDR3 DNA: TGTGCCAGCAGCCCTTGGACTAGCGGGACGACCTACAATGAGCAGTTCTTC

V gene: TRBV5-1
clone size: .
J gene: TRBJ2-7
D gene: TRBD1
CDR3 protein: CASSLSGQTYEQYF
CDR3 DNA: TGCGCCAGCAGCTTGTCGGGACAGACCTACGAGCAGTACTTC

V gene: TRBV11-1
clone size: .
J gene: TRBJ2-4
D gene: TRBD1
CDR3 protein: CASSSTTGADNIQYF
CDR3 DNA: TGTGCCAGCAGCTCCACCACAGGGGCCGATAACATTCAGTACTTC

V gene: TRBV5-8
clone size: .
J gene: TRBJ1-2
D gene: TRBD1
CDR3 protein: CASTRDRAGYGYTF
CDR3 DNA: TGTGCCAGCACCCGGGACAGGGCGGGCTATGGCTACACCTTC

V gene: TRBV21-1
clone size: .
J gene: TRBJ1-1
D gene: .
CDR3 protein: CASSKCPGLVGDTEAFF
CDR3 DNA: TGTGCCAGCAGCAAATGTCCGGGGCTGGTTGGGGACACTGAAGCTTTCTTT

V gene: TRBV19
clone size: .
J gene: TRBJ2-2
D gene: .
CDR3 protein: CASSIEATTGELFF
CDR3 DNA: TGTGCCAGTAGTATAGAGGCCACCACCGGGGAGCTGTTTTTT

V gene: TRBV5-4
clone size: once
J gene: TRBJ2-7
D gene: .
CDR3 protein: CASSYWGYEQYF
CDR3 DNA: TGTGCCAGCAGCTACTGGGGGTACGAGCAGTACTTC

V gene: TRBV15
clone size: once
J gene: TRBJ2-3
D gene: .
CDR3 protein: CATSRSPPVATDTQYF
CDR3 DNA: TGTGCCACCAGCAGATCTCCCCCTGTGGCCACAGATACGCAGTATTTT

V gene: TRBV2
clone size: .
J gene: TRBJ2-1
D gene: .
CDR3 protein: CASSEGWTQFF
CDR3 DNA: TGTGCCAGCAGTGAAGGATGGACGCAGTTCTTC

V gene: TRBV5-4
clone size: .
J gene: TRBJ1-6
D gene: .
CDR3 protein: CASSPLGGVNNSPLHF
CDR3 DNA: TGTGCCAGCAGCCCTCTAGGGGGGGTGAATAATTCACCCCTCCACTTT

V gene: TRBV19
clone size: .
J gene: TRBJ2-1
D gene: TRBD1
CDR3 protein: CASSIVGTGDYNEQFF
CDR3 DNA: TGTGCCAGTAGTATAGTAGGGACAGGGGATTACAATGAGCAGTTCTTC

V gene: TRBV24-1
clone size: .
J gene: TRBJ2-1
D gene: TRBD2
CDR3 protein: CATSKSGGAYNEQFF
CDR3 DNA: TGTGCCACCAGTAAGAGCGGGGGGGCTTACAATGAGCAGTTCTTC

V gene: TRBV7-8
clone size: .
J gene: TRBJ2-7
D gene: .
CDR3 protein: CASSLEGQSSYEQYF
CDR3 DNA: TGTGCCAGCAGCTTAGAGGGGCAGAGCTCCTACGAGCAGTACTTC

V gene: TRBV30
clone size: .
J gene: TRBJ2-7
D gene: TRBD2
CDR3 protein: CAWSLYVSSGRTYEQYF
CDR3 DNA: TGTGCCTGGAGTCTTTATGTTTCTAGCGGGAGAACCTACGAGCAGTACTTC

V gene: TRBV7-8
clone size: once
J gene: TRBJ2-1
D gene: TRBD2
CDR3 protein: CASSLGDYSYNEQFF
CDR3 DNA: TGTGCCAGCAGCTTAGGGGACTACTCCTACAATGAGCAGTTCTTC

V gene: TRBV7-2
clone size: .
J gene: TRBJ2-7
D gene: .
CDR3 protein: CASSSAGGYEQYF
CDR3 DNA: TGTGCCAGCAGTTCTGCTGGGGGCTACGAGCAGTACTTC

V gene: TRBV28
clone size: .
J gene: TRBJ2-1
D gene: .
CDR3 protein: CASSLADSYNEQFF
CDR3 DNA: TGTGCCAGCAGTTTGGCGGACTCCTACAATGAGCAGTTCTTC

V gene: TRBV5-1
clone size: .
J gene: TRBJ2-1
D gene: .
CDR3 protein: CASSTGTYSSYNEQFF
CDR3 DNA: TGCGCCAGCAGCACGGGGACGTACAGCTCCTACAATGAGCAGTTCTTC

V gene: TRBV30
clone size: .
J gene: TRBJ2-7
D gene: .
CDR3 protein: CACGPRTPYEQYF
CDR3 DNA: TGTGCCTGTGGTCCCCGGACACCCTACGAGCAGTACTTC

V gene: TRBV18
clone size: .
J gene: TRBJ1-6
D gene: TRBD1
CDR3 protein: CASSPPSGQGYSPLHF
CDR3 DNA: TGTGCCAGCTCACCGCCTTCGGGACAGGGTTATTCACCCCTCCACTTT

V gene: TRBV19
clone size: .
J gene: TRBJ2-6
D gene: .
CDR3 protein: CASSFWGRLTTGANVLTF
CDR3 DNA: TGTGCCAGTAGTTTTTGGGGGCGTCTCACCACTGGGGCCAACGTCCTGACTTTC

V gene: TRBV7-9
clone size: .
J gene: TRBJ1-1
D gene: .
CDR3 protein: CASSPRGLRNTEAFF
CDR3 DNA: TGTGCCAGCAGCCCCCGGGGCCTAAGGAACACTGAAGCTTTCTTT

V gene: TRBV19
clone size: .
J gene: TRBJ1-2
D gene: TRBD1
CDR3 protein: CASRLQGSYTF
CDR3 DNA: TGTGCCAGTAGACTACAGGGGTCCTACACCTTC

V gene: TRBV5-1
clone size: .
J gene: TRBJ2-2
D gene: .
CDR3 protein: CASSAGRTGELFF
CDR3 DNA: TGCGCCAGCAGCGCGGGTCGCACCGGGGAGCTGTTTTTT

V gene: TRBV2
clone size: .
J gene: TRBJ1-1
D gene: TRBD1
CDR3 protein: CASRTRGKAFF
CDR3 DNA: TGTGCCAGCAGGACCAGGGGGAAGGCTTTCTTT

V gene: TRBV6-6
clone size: .
J gene: TRBJ2-1
D gene: .
CDR3 protein: CASRETDTYSYNEQFF
CDR3 DNA: TGTGCCAGCAGGGAAACTGACACGTACTCCTACAATGAGCAGTTCTTC

V gene: TRBV18
clone size: .
J gene: TRBJ1-3
D gene: .
CDR3 protein: CASSPEGNTIYF
CDR3 DNA: TGTGCCAGCTCACCCGAAGGAAACACCATATATTTT

V gene: TRBV30
clone size: .
J gene: TRBJ2-5
D gene: .
CDR3 protein: CAWSVPSRRKTQYF
CDR3 DNA: TGTGCCTGGAGTGTACCATCTAGGAGGAAGACCCAGTACTTC

V gene: TRBV7-9
clone size: .
J gene: TRBJ1-1
D gene: .
CDR3 protein: CASSLGGAEAFF
CDR3 DNA: TGTGCCAGCAGCTTGGGGGGCGCTGAAGCTTTCTTT

V gene: TRBV28
clone size: .
J gene: TRBJ2-5
D gene: .
CDR3 protein: CASSSPWFGRPETQYF
CDR3 DNA: TGTGCCAGCAGTTCCCCCTGGTTCGGACGTCCGGAGACCCAGTACTTC

V gene: TRBV2
clone size: .
J gene: TRBJ2-3
D gene: TRBD1
CDR3 protein: CASADRGIVDTQYF
CDR3 DNA: TGTGCCAGCGCGGACAGGGGAATCGTGGATACGCAGTATTTT

V gene: TRBV28
clone size: .
J gene: TRBJ1-2
D gene: .
CDR3 protein: CASQGTNFKNYGYTF
CDR3 DNA: TGTGCCAGCCAAGGGACAAATTTTAAAAACTATGGCTACACCTTC

V gene: TRBV20-1
clone size: .
J gene: TRBJ1-4
D gene: TRBD1
CDR3 protein: CSASQGAKLFF
CDR3 DNA: TGCAGTGCTAGTCAGGGGGCCAAACTGTTTTTT

V gene: TRBV2
clone size: once
J gene: TRBJ2-1
D gene: TRBD2
CDR3 protein: CASSERTSGGAQNEQFF
CDR3 DNA: TGTGCCAGCAGTGAGCGGACTAGCGGGGGGGCCCAAAATGAGCAGTTCTTC